The subject of this entry is one TCR beta chain. This sample is drawn from a study of blood T cell repertoires in COVID-19. As for the study in general: Sites in the United States, Italy and Spain provided acute and convalescent COVID-19 samples.

Only in-frame clones appear in the TCRdb table, and some are missing; sequencing was by immunoSEQ multiplex PCR. Here the sample spans under 350,000 clones, about 89% being singletons. V shed 1 base and J shed 1 base, with 4 bases lying between them. Germline CDR1 is SGHNT and CDR2 is YENEEA. The CDR3 runs 13 residues. The chain joins TRBV11-3 to TRBJ1-1; unclear D gene. The TCR sequence derives from a man aged 40-50 years with acute or convalescent COVID-19. Sequenced sample: peripheral blood. The CDR3 here is CASSLVSNTEAFF. CDR3 nucleotide sequence: TGTGCCAGCAGCTTAGTCTCGAACACTGAAGCTTTCTTT.